This T cell receptor beta chain was sequenced during a study of blood T cell repertoires in COVID-19. Study-level background: The cDNA or gDNA used as material had been derived from T cells, B-cell-depleted T cells, or PBMCs.

As processed by the authors: Reference gene primer amplification in the assay estimated nucleated cell counts. TCRdb's copy holds only in-frame clones and misses some; the assay was immunoSEQ multiplex PCR. For V, J and clone size, that table is used; D and trimming come from the DNA. The repertoire holds 150,000 to 200,000 clones, with 80% as singletons. V dropped 3 bases and J dropped 7; count of bases not matched to a gene: 9. The CDR3 is 15 residues long. CDR1 LNHDA and CDR2 SQIVND come from the germline V gene (reference sequence). This rearrangement joins TRBV19 to TRBJ1-2; 9 positions agree with TRBD1. What was sequenced was peripheral blood. The sequence derives from a man aged 55 to 70 with acute or convalescent COVID-19. The CDR3 DNA reads as TGTGCCAGTAGTATCCTACAACAGGGGGCGGCTGGCTACACCTTC. This encodes CASSILQQGAAGYTF. Supplemented by reference TRBV19 and TRBJ1-2, the full variable domain reads DGGITQSPKYLFRKEGQNVTLSCEQNLNHDAMYWYRQDPGQGLRLIYYSQIVNDFQKGDIAEGYSVSREKKESFPLTVTSAQKNPTAFYLCASSILQQGAAGYTFGSGTRLTVV.